Sequencing of this TCR beta chain was carried out in a study of blood T cells in healthy people across ages. Caucasian, healthy and from Russia, the donors were aged between about 6 and 90. Next came a second PCR, run for about 6 to 12 cycles, which used a sample-barcoded 5' primer along with a J-beta primer mix. TCRdb itself ran the 5' RACE reads through MiXCR, one entry per CDR3 protein. The sample shows roughly 1.9 million distinct CDR3 sequences, 30% to 40% of them seen only once. This CDR3 spans 12 amino acids. Between the trimmed V and J ends, which lost 8 bases and 0 bases, there was a span of 5 bases. Germline V gene sequence: CDR1 SQVTM, CDR2 ANQGSEA.

The chain has TRBV29-1 and TRBJ2-6; unclear D gene. This TCR was sampled from a human donor in good health. The sample comprised blood. CDR3 nucleotides: TGCAGCTTCGACTCTGGGGCCAACGTCCTGACTTTC. This encodes CSFDSGANVLTF.